This TCR beta chain was sequenced for a study of Graves' ophthalmopathy and Graves' hyperthyroidism. This clonotype was detected many times. Antigen unknown. The hyperthyroidism patients had a new diagnosis of under 2 months' duration and were aged 18 to 65. Trimming removed 6 bases from V and 8 bases from J, with 16 bases in between. The CDR3 is 13 amino acids. Germline CDR1 is SGHTA and CDR2 is FQGTGA. Amplification of TCR beta CDR3 regions used RNA transcripts. HTBI primers primed a first-round RT-PCR, and a second-round multiplex PCR followed. TCRdb recomputed calls from the multiplex PCR reads with MiXCR, one row per CDR3 protein. Of hundreds of thousands of distinct CDR3 sequences listed, 15% to 19% are singletons. Study-wide points: Clonotypes were expanded in thyroid at above 0.001 frequency, and most also appeared in blood.

This chain links TRBV7-3 with TRBJ1-2; D ambiguous. This TCR came from a woman younger than 30 with stable Graves' hyperthyroidism. Specimen: peripheral blood. This CDR3 is CASRFGAVDGYTF. The CDR3 coding sequence is TGTGCCAGCAGGTTTGGAGCGGTAGACGGCTACACCTTC.